One sample yielded the 15 T cell receptor beta chains listed below, sequenced in a study of CD8 T cells in Susac syndrome (dated by TCRdb to between 2018 and 2020). Library creation used the immunoSEQ multiplex PCR assay. RNA was extracted with the RNeasy kit and roughly 0.45 to 1 ug was reverse transcribed using random hexamers. Through fastp at Q25 and MiXCR, TCRdb rebuilt clones from the public reads, retaining in-frame beta chains. Entries that share a CDR3 protein sequence are merged under the most common genes and DNA. The sample table lists some 240,000 distinct CDR3 sequences, 96% of them with a count of one. 0.1% of the sample is held by the ten biggest clonotypes. Specimen: CD4+ T cells from PBMCs. These receptors came from a human donor with Susac syndrome.

V gene TRBV27 combines with J gene TRBJ1-4; 8 bases align to TRBD1. CDR3 length: 15 amino acids. CDR1 and CDR2 from the germline V gene are MNHEY and SMNVEV (reference sequence). J was trimmed by 7 bases and V by 5 bases; bases with no gene match: 9. The CDR3 DNA reads as TGTGCCAGCAGTACACAACAGGGGGTCGGTGAAAAACTGTTTTTT. This translates into CASSTQQGVGEKLFF. The whole variable domain, filled in from reference TRBV27 and TRBJ1-4, reads EAQVTQNPRYLITVTGKKLTVTCSQNMNHEYMSWYRQDPGLGLRQIYYSMNVEVTDKGDVPEGYKVSRKEKRNFPLILESPSPNQTSLYFCASSTQQGVGEKLFFGSGTQLSVL.

The CDR3 DNA follows: TGTGCCAGCAGCGCCCCCAGGGGTAGCTACAGAGTTGAGCAGTACTTC. Translation gives CASSAPRGSYRVEQYF. The chain links TRBV7-2 to TRBJ2-7; a weak D match, TRBD1 (6 bases). This CDR3 region has 16 residues. The V gene lost 5 bases and the J gene lost 7 bases, with 24 bases spanning the gap. The V gene's germline CDR1 is SGHTA and CDR2 FQGNSA.

The V gene is TRBV4-1, the J gene TRBJ2-4, with 12 nucleotides matching TRBD1. Per the germline V gene, CDR1 is MGHRA and CDR2 is YSYEKL. The CDR3 has 16 amino acids. The trim removed 2 bases at V and 8 bases at J, leaving 7 bases unmatched. The CDR3 coding sequence is TGCGCCAGCAGCCAACCCCCGGGACAGGGGGCGGACATTCAGTACTTC. Translation: CASSQPPGQGADIQYF.

J is TRBJ2-7 and V is TRBV5-1; D possibly matches TRBD1 or TRBD2 (6 bases each). Trimming removed 5 bases from V and 4 bases from J, with 16 bases in between. The CDR3 length is 14 residues. Germline CDR1 and CDR2: SGHRS and YFSETQ. CDR3 coding DNA: TGCGCCAGCAGGCGGGACACAATAAGTTACGAGCAGTACTTC. Translated, it gives CASRRDTISYEQYF. Filled out from reference TRBV5-1 and TRBJ2-7, the complete variable domain reads KAGVTQTPRYLIKTRGQQVTLSCSPISGHRSVSWYQQTPGQGLQFLFEYFSETQRNKGNFPGRFSGRQFSNSRSEMNVSTLELGDSALYLCASRRDTISYEQYFGPGTRLTVT.

The chain is built from TRBV30 and TRBJ1-4; TRBD1 is a possible D gene (6 bases). The V end lost 1 base, the J end lost 6 bases, and 12 bases lay between the germline ends. The CDR3 sequence is 14 residues long. CDR1 is GTSNPN, CDR2 SVGIG, per germline (reference sequence). The CDR3 coding sequence is TGTGCCTGGAGTGGTGGGGGGGCTGATGAAAAACTGTTTTTT. Amino acid sequence: CAWSGGGADEKLFF. Looking up the rest from reference TRBV30 and TRBJ1-4 gives the full variable domain: SQTIHQWPATLVQPVGSPLSLECTVEGTSNPNLYWYRQAAGRGLQLLFYSVGIGQISSEVPQNLSASRPQDRQFILSSKKLLLSDSGFYLCAWSGGGADEKLFFGSGTQLSVL.

The chain recombines TRBV6-6 with TRBJ1-1; D ambiguous. Germline V CDR1 and CDR2: MNHNY, SVGAGI (reference sequence). V lost 2 bases, J lost 0 bases, and 7 bases lay in between. This CDR3 has 14 residues. The CDR3 here is CASSYEGLNTEAFF. The CDR3 DNA follows: TGTGCCAGCAGTTACGAAGGATTGAACACTGAAGCTTTCTTT.

The chain has TRBV28 and TRBJ2-4; 7 bases are shared with TRBD2. The CDR3 has 16 amino acids. V lost 6 bases to trimming and J lost 1 base; unmatched junction nucleotides: 9. Germline V CDR1 and CDR2: MDHEN, SYDVKM. The chain's CDR3 is CASSLGAGVAKNIQYF. CDR3 nucleotides: TGTGCCAGCAGCCTCGGTGCGGGAGTGGCCAAAAACATTCAGTACTTC.

V usage is TRBV29-1 and J usage is TRBJ1-1; D remains ambiguous. Germline V lookup: CDR1 SQVTM, CDR2 ANQGSEA. Trimming took 4 bases from V and 2 from J, leaving 2 bases between them. The length of the CDR3 is 10 residues. The CDR3 region has the DNA TGCAGCGTTGTTAACACTGAAGCTTTCTTT. Protein: CSVVNTEAFF.

The V gene is TRBV18, the J gene TRBJ2-7; perhaps D is TRBD1 or TRBD2 (5 bases each). This CDR3 is 14 amino acids long. Trimming took 1 base from V and 2 from J, leaving 9 bases between them. CDR1 and CDR2 from the germline V gene are KGHSH and LQKENI. This CDR3 is CASSPRDQAYEQYF. CDR3 in DNA: TGTGCCAGCTCACCACGGGACCAGGCCTACGAGCAGTACTTC.

The gene calls are TRBV20-1 and TRBJ1-1; 7 nucleotides align to TRBD1. V shed 5 bases, J shed 1 base, and the junction held 7 bases outside the gene matches. The CDR3 extends over 14 amino acids. The germline V gene has CDR1 DFQATT and CDR2 SNEGSKA (reference sequence). The CDR3 DNA sequence: TGCAGTGCTCGTACAGGGGCTCAGAACACTGAAGCTTTCTTT. Translation gives CSARTGAQNTEAFF.

V gene TRBV18 combines with J gene TRBJ2-1; D unclear. Germline V CDR1 and CDR2: KGHSH, LQKENI. V shed 5 bases and J shed 0 bases, with 8 bases lying between them. The CDR3 covers 14 residues. The CDR3 DNA is TGTGCCAGCTCAAGCCGGAGCTCCTACAATGAGCAGTTCTTC. Translating gives CASSSRSSYNEQFF.

The chain combines TRBV20-1 with TRBJ2-3; 14 bases are shared with TRBD2. Trimming removed 5 bases from V and 5 bases from J; junction bases left unmatched: 6. The CDR3 extends over 15 amino acids. The germline CDR1 and CDR2 sequences are DFQATT and SNEGSKA (reference sequence). The CDR3 DNA reads as TGCAGTGCTCACACTGGACTAGCGGGAGGAGATACGCAGTATTTT. Translating it yields CSAHTGLAGGDTQYF.

Comments on this clonotype: One end of the junction does not line up with germline, which may come from a read error. This chain links TRBV20-1 with TRBJ1-2, with D possibly matching TRBD1 (5 bases). This CDR3 spans 12 amino acids. From germline, CDR1 is DFQATT and CDR2 SNEGSKA (reference sequence). CDR3 sequence: CARDTAGDGYTF. CDR3 sequence (DNA): TGTGCTAGAGATACCGCCGGGGACGGCTACACCTTC.

The chain couples TRBV5-1 to TRBJ2-5, with 9 bases identical to TRBD2. Germline CDR1 reads SGHRS; CDR2 reads YFSETQ. There are 17 residues in the CDR3. The V segment lost 4 bases and the J segment 2 bases; nucleotides outside the gene matches: 12. The CDR3: CASSLLAGAPNQETQYF. Here the CDR3 DNA reads TGCGCCAGCAGCCTTTTAGCGGGAGCCCCGAATCAAGAGACCCAGTACTTC. Together with reference TRBV5-1 and TRBJ2-5, the CDR3 gives the full variable domain: KAGVTQTPRYLIKTRGQQVTLSCSPISGHRSVSWYQQTPGQGLQFLFEYFSETQRNKGNFPGRFSGRQFSNSRSEMNVSTLELGDSALYLCASSLLAGAPNQETQYFGPGTRLLVL.

The V call is TRBV2, the J call TRBJ2-1; D not certain. Trimming left V 5 bases short and J 1 base short, with 18 bases between. The CDR3 length is 17 residues. Per the germline V gene, CDR1 is SNHLY and CDR2 is FYNNEI. The CDR3 sequence: CASSSIRQLLSYNEQFF. Written as DNA, the CDR3 is TGTGCCAGCAGTTCTATCCGTCAACTTCTATCCTACAATGAGCAGTTCTTC.